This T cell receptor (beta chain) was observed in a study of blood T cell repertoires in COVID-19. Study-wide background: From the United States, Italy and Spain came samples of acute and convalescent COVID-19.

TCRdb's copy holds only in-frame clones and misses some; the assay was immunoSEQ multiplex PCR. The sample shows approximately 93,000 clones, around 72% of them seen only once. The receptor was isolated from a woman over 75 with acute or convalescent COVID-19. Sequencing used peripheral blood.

The CDR3 DNA reads TGTGCCAGCAGCCTCTCGGATACGCAGTATTTT. Protein sequence: CASSLSDTQYF. The J gene is TRBJ2-3, the V gene TRBV3-1 (or the pseudogene TRBV3-2), with unresolved D. The V gene lost 4 bases and the J gene lost 6 bases, with 5 bases spanning the gap. Germline-derived CDR1 and CDR2 are LGHDT and YNNKEL (reference sequence). The CDR3 has 11 amino acids.